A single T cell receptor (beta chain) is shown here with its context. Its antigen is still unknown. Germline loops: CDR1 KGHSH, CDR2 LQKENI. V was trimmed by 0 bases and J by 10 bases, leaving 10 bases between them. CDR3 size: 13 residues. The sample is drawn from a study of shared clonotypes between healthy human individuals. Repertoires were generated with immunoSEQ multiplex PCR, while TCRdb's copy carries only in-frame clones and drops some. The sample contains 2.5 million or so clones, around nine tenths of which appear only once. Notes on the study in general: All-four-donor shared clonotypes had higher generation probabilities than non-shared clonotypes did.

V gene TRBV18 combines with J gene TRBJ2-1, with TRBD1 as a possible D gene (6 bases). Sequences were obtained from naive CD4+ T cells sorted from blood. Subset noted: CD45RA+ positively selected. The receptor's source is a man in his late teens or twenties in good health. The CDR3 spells CASSPPAGEEQFF. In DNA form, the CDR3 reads TGTGCCAGCTCACCACCGGCAGGGGAAGAGCAGTTCTTC.